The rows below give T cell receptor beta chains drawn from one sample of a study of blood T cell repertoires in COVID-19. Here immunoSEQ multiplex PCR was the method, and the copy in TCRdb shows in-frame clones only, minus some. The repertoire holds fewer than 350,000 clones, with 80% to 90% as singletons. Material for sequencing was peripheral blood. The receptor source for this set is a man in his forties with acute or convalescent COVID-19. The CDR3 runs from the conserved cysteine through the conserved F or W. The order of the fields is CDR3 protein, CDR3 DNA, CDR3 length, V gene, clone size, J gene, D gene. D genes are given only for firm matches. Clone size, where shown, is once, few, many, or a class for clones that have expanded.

CDR3 protein: CASTWDTGDTEAFF; CDR3 DNA: TGTGCCAGCACTTGGGACACAGGCGACACTGAAGCTTTCTTT; CDR3 length: 14; V gene: TRBV6-5; clone size: -; J gene: TRBJ1-1; D gene: -
CDR3 protein: CASTFPGNTEAFF; CDR3 DNA: TGTGCCAGCACATTCCCGGGGAACACTGAAGCTTTCTTT; CDR3 length: 13; V gene: TRBV7-9; clone size: once; J gene: TRBJ1-1; D gene: -
CDR3 protein: CASSLAQGLNLEQFF; CDR3 DNA: TGCGCCAGCAGCTTGGCCCAGGGGTTGAACCTCGAGCAGTTCTTC; CDR3 length: 15; V gene: TRBV5-1; clone size: few; J gene: TRBJ2-1; D gene: -
CDR3 protein: CASSVEGQGAGGYTF; CDR3 DNA: TGTGCCAGCAGCGTAGAGGGACAGGGGGCGGGCGGCTACACCTTC; CDR3 length: 15; V gene: TRBV9; clone size: -; J gene: TRBJ1-2; D gene: TRBD1
CDR3 protein: CASEWGRGEGYTF; CDR3 DNA: TGTGCCAGCGAGTGGGGCAGGGGGGAAGGCTACACCTTC; CDR3 length: 13; V gene: TRBV2; clone size: -; J gene: TRBJ1-2; D gene: TRBD1
CDR3 protein: CASSGTGGQPQHF; CDR3 DNA: TGTGCCAGTTCCGGGACAGGGGGCCAGCCCCAGCATTTT; CDR3 length: 13; V gene: TRBV19; clone size: -; J gene: TRBJ1-5; D gene: TRBD1
CDR3 protein: CASSPGTENSPLHF; CDR3 DNA: TGTGCCAGCAGTCCAGGGACAGAAAATTCACCCCTCCACTTT; CDR3 length: 14; V gene: TRBV27; clone size: -; J gene: TRBJ1-6; D gene: TRBD1
CDR3 protein: CASSLPLQGILTDTQYF; CDR3 DNA: TGTGCCAGCAGCCTCCCATTACAGGGGATCCTTACGGATACGCAGTATTTT; CDR3 length: 17; V gene: TRBV7-9; clone size: -; J gene: TRBJ2-3; D gene: TRBD1
CDR3 protein: CASSGGQGNYGYTF; CDR3 DNA: TGTGCCAGCAGCGGTGGACAGGGGAACTATGGCTACACCTTC; CDR3 length: 14; V gene: TRBV9; clone size: -; J gene: TRBJ1-2; D gene: TRBD1
CDR3 protein: CASSTWTGQGAFF; CDR3 DNA: TGTGCCAGCAGCACGTGGACGGGACAGGGGGCTTTCTTT; CDR3 length: 13; V gene: TRBV7-6; clone size: -; J gene: TRBJ1-1; D gene: TRBD1
CDR3 protein: CASTVTPNYGYTF; CDR3 DNA: TGTGCCAGCACCGTAACACCGAACTATGGCTACACCTTC; CDR3 length: 13; V gene: TRBV12-3/TRBV12-4; clone size: -; J gene: TRBJ1-2; D gene: -
CDR3 protein: CASSKDRGQPQHF; CDR3 DNA: TGTGCCAGCAGTAAGGACAGGGGGCAGCCCCAGCATTTT; CDR3 length: 13; V gene: TRBV2; clone size: -; J gene: TRBJ1-5; D gene: TRBD1
CDR3 protein: CAISREATNYGYTF; CDR3 DNA: TGTGCCATTAGCCGGGAAGCTACTAACTATGGCTACACCTTC; CDR3 length: 14; V gene: TRBV10-3; clone size: -; J gene: TRBJ1-2; D gene: -
CDR3 protein: CASSPSPYNNSPLHF; CDR3 DNA: TGCGCCAGCAGCCCTTCACCGTACAATAATTCACCCCTCCACTTT; CDR3 length: 15; V gene: TRBV5-1; clone size: -; J gene: TRBJ1-6; D gene: -
CDR3 protein: CASGWDRVYEQYF; CDR3 DNA: TGTGCCAGCGGATGGGACAGGGTCTACGAGCAGTACTTC; CDR3 length: 13; V gene: TRBV6-6; clone size: -; J gene: TRBJ2-7; D gene: TRBD1
CDR3 protein: CASKGVNTEAFF; CDR3 DNA: TGTGCCAGCAAAGGAGTGAACACTGAAGCTTTCTTT; CDR3 length: 12; V gene: TRBV2; clone size: -; J gene: TRBJ1-1; D gene: -
CDR3 protein: CASSFKYESAQHF; CDR3 DNA: TGTGCCAGCAGTTTTAAATACGAATCAGCCCAGCATTTT; CDR3 length: 13; V gene: TRBV12-3/TRBV12-4; clone size: -; J gene: TRBJ1-5; D gene: -
CDR3 protein: CASRLGGAKNIQYF; CDR3 DNA: TGTGCCAGCAGACTAGGGGGAGCCAAAAACATTCAGTACTTC; CDR3 length: 14; V gene: TRBV28; clone size: -; J gene: TRBJ2-4; D gene: -
CDR3 protein: CASSLQGAYEKLFF; CDR3 DNA: TGTGCCAGTAGTTTACAGGGGGCATACGAAAAACTGTTTTTT; CDR3 length: 14; V gene: TRBV19; clone size: -; J gene: TRBJ1-4; D gene: TRBD1
CDR3 protein: CASSPSLAGAFLGFF; CDR3 DNA: TGTGCCAGCAGCCCTTCGTTGGCGGGGGCCTTCCTAGGGTTCTTC; CDR3 length: 15; V gene: TRBV14; clone size: -; J gene: TRBJ2-1; D gene: -
CDR3 protein: CASSIGRGSEKLFF; CDR3 DNA: TGTGCCAGTAGTATAGGGAGAGGTAGTGAAAAACTGTTTTTT; CDR3 length: 14; V gene: TRBV19; clone size: -; J gene: TRBJ1-4; D gene: -
CDR3 protein: CASSLGGQEVYNEQFF; CDR3 DNA: TGTGCCAGCAGCTTAGGGGGGCAGGAGGTCTACAATGAGCAGTTCTTC; CDR3 length: 16; V gene: TRBV7-2; clone size: -; J gene: TRBJ2-1; D gene: -
CDR3 protein: CASSLLRGRNTEAFF; CDR3 DNA: TGTGCCAGCAGTCTACTAAGGGGAAGGAACACTGAAGCTTTCTTT; CDR3 length: 15; V gene: TRBV6-6; clone size: -; J gene: TRBJ1-1; D gene: -
CDR3 protein: CAWSRRDRGRDYEQYF; CDR3 DNA: TGTGCCTGGAGTCGCCGGGACAGGGGGCGTGATTACGAGCAGTACTTC; CDR3 length: 16; V gene: TRBV30; clone size: -; J gene: TRBJ2-7; D gene: TRBD1
CDR3 protein: CASSFVPGQGGGTQYF; CDR3 DNA: TGTGCCAGCAGCTTTGTGCCGGGACAGGGAGGAGGTACGCAGTATTTT; CDR3 length: 16; V gene: TRBV5-5; clone size: -; J gene: TRBJ2-3; D gene: TRBD1
CDR3 protein: CASSSQGGTGELFF; CDR3 DNA: TGTGCCAGCAGTTCCCAGGGAGGGACCGGGGAGCTGTTTTTT; CDR3 length: 14; V gene: TRBV6-5; clone size: -; J gene: TRBJ2-2; D gene: TRBD2
CDR3 protein: CASSRDRAYEQYF; CDR3 DNA: TGCGCCAGCAGCCGGGACAGGGCCTACGAGCAGTACTTC; CDR3 length: 13; V gene: TRBV4-1; clone size: -; J gene: TRBJ2-7; D gene: TRBD1
CDR3 protein: CASSQEVWAGIGELFF; CDR3 DNA: TGTGCCAGCAGCCAAGAAGTGTGGGCGGGGATCGGGGAGCTGTTTTTT; CDR3 length: 16; V gene: TRBV14; clone size: once; J gene: TRBJ2-2; D gene: -
CDR3 protein: CAIGTHDRESEAFF; CDR3 DNA: TGTGCCATAGGCACCCACGACAGGGAGTCTGAAGCTTTCTTT; CDR3 length: 14; V gene: TRBV10-3; clone size: -; J gene: TRBJ1-1; D gene: TRBD1
CDR3 protein: CASSLWDGRSWNTGELFF; CDR3 DNA: TGTGCCAGCAGCTTATGGGACGGGAGGTCGTGGAACACCGGGGAGCTGTTTTTT; CDR3 length: 18; V gene: TRBV5-4; clone size: -; J gene: TRBJ2-2; D gene: TRBD2
CDR3 protein: CASSSPTGNTEAFF; CDR3 DNA: TGCGCCAGCAGCTCACCAACAGGGAACACTGAAGCTTTCTTT; CDR3 length: 14; V gene: TRBV5-1; clone size: -; J gene: TRBJ1-1; D gene: -
CDR3 protein: CAISVQGTYNSPLHF; CDR3 DNA: TGTGCCATCAGCGTCCAGGGGACCTATAATTCACCCCTCCACTTT; CDR3 length: 15; V gene: TRBV10-3; clone size: -; J gene: TRBJ1-6; D gene: -
CDR3 protein: CASSYKSNYGYTF; CDR3 DNA: TGTGCCAGCAGTTACAAAAGCAACTATGGCTACACCTTC; CDR3 length: 13; V gene: TRBV6-5; clone size: once; J gene: TRBJ1-2; D gene: -
CDR3 protein: CASSSSGQGAGTEAFF; CDR3 DNA: -; CDR3 length: 16; V gene: TRBV6-6; clone size: -; J gene: TRBJ1-1; D gene: -
CDR3 protein: CASSPRDRGDEQYF; CDR3 DNA: TGTGCCAGCTCACCCCGGGACAGGGGGGACGAGCAGTACTTC; CDR3 length: 14; V gene: TRBV18; clone size: -; J gene: TRBJ2-7; D gene: TRBD1
CDR3 protein: CASSLARGRTNYGYTF; CDR3 DNA: TGTGCCAGCAGTTTAGCCCGGGGAAGGACTAACTATGGCTACACCTTC; CDR3 length: 16; V gene: TRBV27; clone size: once; J gene: TRBJ1-2; D gene: -
CDR3 protein: CSVRDSHYEQYF; CDR3 DNA: TGCAGCGTAAGGGACAGCCACTACGAGCAGTACTTC; CDR3 length: 12; V gene: TRBV29-1; clone size: -; J gene: TRBJ2-7; D gene: TRBD1
CDR3 protein: CASSINGDSPLHF; CDR3 DNA: TGTGCCAGTAGTATAAACGGGGATTCGCCCCTCCACTTT; CDR3 length: 13; V gene: TRBV19; clone size: -; J gene: TRBJ1-6; D gene: -
CDR3 protein: CVTGQGDTEAFF; CDR3 DNA: TGTGTCACCGGCCAGGGGGACACTGAAGCTTTCTTT; CDR3 length: 12; V gene: TRBV28; clone size: -; J gene: TRBJ1-1; D gene: TRBD1
CDR3 protein: CASSLAGGNNSPLHF; CDR3 DNA: TGTGCCAGCAGCTTAGCAGGGGGCAATAATTCACCCCTCCACTTT; CDR3 length: 15; V gene: TRBV7-9; clone size: -; J gene: TRBJ1-6; D gene: TRBD1
CDR3 protein: CASSVAGQGSGTEAFF; CDR3 DNA: TGTGCCAGCAGCGTAGCGGGACAGGGGAGTGGCACTGAAGCTTTCTTT; CDR3 length: 16; V gene: TRBV9; clone size: -; J gene: TRBJ1-1; D gene: TRBD1
CDR3 protein: CATSRDPGSGNTIYF; CDR3 DNA: TGTGCCACCAGCAGAGATCCGGGCTCTGGAAACACCATATATTTT; CDR3 length: 15; V gene: TRBV15; clone size: -; J gene: TRBJ1-3; D gene: -
CDR3 protein: CASSVLDRGYTGELFF; CDR3 DNA: TGTGCCAGCAGTGTGTTAGACAGGGGGTATACCGGGGAGCTGTTTTTT; CDR3 length: 16; V gene: TRBV6-1; clone size: -; J gene: TRBJ2-2; D gene: TRBD1
CDR3 protein: CASSLVASYEQYF; CDR3 DNA: TGTGCCAGCAGTTTAGTTGCGTCCTACGAGCAGTACTTC; CDR3 length: 13; V gene: TRBV27; clone size: -; J gene: TRBJ2-7; D gene: -